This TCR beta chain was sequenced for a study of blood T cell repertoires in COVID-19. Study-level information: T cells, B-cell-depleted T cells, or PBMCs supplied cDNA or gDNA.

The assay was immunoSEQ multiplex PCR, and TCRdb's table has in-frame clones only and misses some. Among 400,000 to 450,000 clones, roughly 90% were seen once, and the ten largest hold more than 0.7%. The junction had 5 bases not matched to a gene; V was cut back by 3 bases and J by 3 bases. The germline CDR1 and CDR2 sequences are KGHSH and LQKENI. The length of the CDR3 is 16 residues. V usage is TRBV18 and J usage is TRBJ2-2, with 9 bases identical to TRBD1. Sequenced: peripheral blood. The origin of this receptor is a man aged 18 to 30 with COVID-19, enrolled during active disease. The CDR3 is CASSPVQGADTGELFF. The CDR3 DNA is TGTGCCAGCTCACCGGTACAGGGGGCGGACACCGGGGAGCTGTTTTTT.